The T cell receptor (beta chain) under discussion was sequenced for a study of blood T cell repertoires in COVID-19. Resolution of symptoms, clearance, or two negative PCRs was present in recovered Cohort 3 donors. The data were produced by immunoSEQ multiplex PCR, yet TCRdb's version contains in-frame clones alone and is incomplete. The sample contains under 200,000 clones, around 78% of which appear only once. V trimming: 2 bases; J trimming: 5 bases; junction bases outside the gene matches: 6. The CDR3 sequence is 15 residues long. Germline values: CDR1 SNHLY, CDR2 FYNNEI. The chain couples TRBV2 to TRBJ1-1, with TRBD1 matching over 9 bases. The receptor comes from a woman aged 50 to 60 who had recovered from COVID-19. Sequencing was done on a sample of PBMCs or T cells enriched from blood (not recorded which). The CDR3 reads CASSETGGADTEAFF. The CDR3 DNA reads TGTGCCAGCAGTGAAACAGGGGGCGCAGATACTGAAGCTTTCTTT. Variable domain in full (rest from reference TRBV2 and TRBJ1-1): EPEVTQTPSHQVTQMGQEVILRCVPISNHLYFYWYRQILGQKVEFLVSFYNNEISEKSEIFDDQFSVERPDGSNFTLKIRSTKLEDSAMYFCASSETGGADTEAFFGQGTRLTVV.